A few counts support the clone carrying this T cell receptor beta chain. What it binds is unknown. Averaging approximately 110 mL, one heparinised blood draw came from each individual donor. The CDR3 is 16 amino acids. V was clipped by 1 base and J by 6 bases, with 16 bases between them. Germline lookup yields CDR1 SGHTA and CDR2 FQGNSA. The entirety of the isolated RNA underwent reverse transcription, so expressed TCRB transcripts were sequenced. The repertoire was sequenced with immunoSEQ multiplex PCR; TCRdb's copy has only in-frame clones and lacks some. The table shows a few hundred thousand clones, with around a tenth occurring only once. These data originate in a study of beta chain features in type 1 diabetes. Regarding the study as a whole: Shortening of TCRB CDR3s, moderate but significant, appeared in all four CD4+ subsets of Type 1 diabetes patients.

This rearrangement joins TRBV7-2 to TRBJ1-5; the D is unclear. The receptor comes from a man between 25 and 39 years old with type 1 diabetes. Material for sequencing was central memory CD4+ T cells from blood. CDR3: CASSLEGEIHGQPQHF. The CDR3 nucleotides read TGTGCCAGCAGCTTAGAGGGTGAGATACATGGTCAGCCCCAGCATTTT.